These T cell receptor beta chains were read from a single sample in a study of cytomegalovirus exposure and HLA in healthy donors. Sequencing was performed with immunoSEQ multiplex PCR; in TCRdb, only in-frame clones are kept and a portion is missing. The repertoire consists of about 110,000 clones, with about 94% occurring once and the leading ten covering 0.67%. The material sequenced was PBMCs. The receptor set was obtained from a woman aged 18-30 years in good health and CMV-seronegative. The CDR3 runs from the conserved cysteine through the conserved F or W.

V gene	J gene	CDR3 protein
TRBV25-1	TRBJ2-7	CASRGRLAGGGGEQYF
TRBV7-8	TRBJ2-5	CASSLEEGGRETQYF
TRBV7-3	TRBJ2-2	CASSLANSSGDRDWNTGELFF
TRBV5-4	TRBJ1-1	CASSPEGRRAFF
TRBV27	TRBJ1-6	CASSPVSVNSPLHF
TRBV6-5	TRBJ1-1	CASSYSGGENTEAFF
TRBV10-3	TRBJ2-3	CAISGQTGVGDTQYF
TRBV6-5	TRBJ1-4	CASSYGGTTNEKLFF
TRBV4-1	TRBJ1-2	CASSQDLGDYGYTF
TRBV6-7	TRBJ1-4	CASSYLDRDRAPNEKLFF
TRBV10-1	TRBJ1-1	CASRSASQRNTEAFF
TRBV11-2	TRBJ2-2	CASSRQTGSTGELFF
TRBV5-6	TRBJ2-7	CASSLQGLHEQYF
TRBV5-1	TRBJ1-1	CASSSRTGVVNTEAFF
TRBV9	TRBJ1-1	CASSSIQGSNTEAFF
TRBV7-7	TRBJ2-5	CASSPTGVETQYF
TRBV28	TRBJ2-3	CASTLTGRASTDTQYF
TRBV27	TRBJ2-7	CASSQGIQSSYEQYF
TRBV2	TRBJ2-3	CASTPLAGGNTQYF
TRBV19	TRBJ1-2	CASTGHGYTF
TRBV6-1	TRBJ1-3	CASNGQGSGNTIYF
TRBV7-2	TRBJ1-1	CASSLRRVNTEAFF
TRBV7-2	TRBJ1-1	CASNGGRTRAFF
TRBV4-3	TRBJ1-1	CASSQDRANTEAFF
TRBV6-6	TRBJ1-1	CASNYPGGGNTEAFF
TRBV5-1	TRBJ2-1	CASSLVLVAGGRAYNEQFF
TRBV4-1	TRBJ1-1	CASSQGANTEAFF
TRBV4-2	TRBJ2-3	CASSQELAGTDTQYF
TRBV28	TRBJ2-1	CASIRDREYNEQFF
TRBV13	TRBJ2-5	CASSSKRGTIQETQYF
TRBV7-2	TRBJ1-3	CASSFIGGSGNTIYF
TRBV1	TRBJ2-7	CTSSLSRLAGGHDEQYF
TRBV29-1	TRBJ2-5	CSVHYVGWETQYF
TRBV6-4	TRBJ1-6	CASSDLRGKSSYNSPLHF
TRBV13	TRBJ1-2	CASSLGQRGQYYTF
TRBV9	TRBJ2-2	CASSPRRTGELFF
TRBV7-9	TRBJ1-1	CASSLGRGGQWNTEAFF